These T cell receptor beta chains were read from a single sample in a study of beta chain features in type 1 diabetes. Clones were read by immunoSEQ multiplex PCR, and TCRdb kept only the in-frame ones, dropping some. In the table there are approximately 260,000 clones, 24% of which are singletons. The sample comprised naive CD4+ T cells from blood. These receptors originate from a woman aged 25 to 45 with type 1 diabetes. Each CDR3 is given without its conserved first and last residue.

CDR3 protein: ASSPSGNQPQH
V gene: TRBV18

CDR3 protein: ASSTKGDSYNEQF
V gene: TRBV5-1

CDR3 protein: ASSRTVGYT
V gene: TRBV7-2

CDR3 protein: SVDQGPQETQY
V gene: TRBV29-1

CDR3 protein: ASSPLAGGMGTQY
V gene: TRBV4-1

CDR3 protein: ASSVGLALYNEQF
V gene: TRBV7-2

CDR3 protein: ASGLVRSGTHNEQF
V gene: TRBV12-5

CDR3 protein: ASSVDPSPGLAGNEQF
V gene: TRBV9

CDR3 protein: AGGGNSYEQY
V gene: TRBV30

CDR3 protein: ASSVTQGPEETQY
V gene: TRBV7-9

CDR3 protein: AWSVRLRILQDTQY
V gene: TRBV30

CDR3 protein: ASSDRQELSYEQY
V gene: TRBV25-1

CDR3 protein: ASRDGRAGELF
V gene: TRBV2

CDR3 protein: ASSSSGLGVYEQY
V gene: TRBV7-9

CDR3 protein: ASSFLGQGAGEQY
V gene: TRBV28

CDR3 protein: ASSRRLGGNEQF
V gene: TRBV6-5

CDR3 protein: ASSYPGLAPDNEQF
V gene: TRBV7-2

CDR3 protein: ASSSRGGSVYNEQF
V gene: TRBV7-2

CDR3 protein: ASSPWATDTQY
V gene: TRBV7-9

CDR3 protein: ASSPGQGGPTGELF
V gene: TRBV18

CDR3 protein: ASSPTGRVAAF
V gene: TRBV7-2

CDR3 protein: ASSLQQGEQF
V gene: TRBV5-1

CDR3 protein: ASSESSYEQY
V gene: TRBV5-1

CDR3 protein: ASSVSGGDTGELF
V gene: TRBV9

CDR3 protein: ASSVRDPASGRDNEQF
V gene: TRBV4-1

CDR3 protein: ASSRDYNEQF
V gene: TRBV7-9

CDR3 protein: ASSQGTSGSDTQY
V gene: TRBV7-3

CDR3 protein: GSRGGTTGELF
V gene: TRBV29-1

CDR3 protein: SVEGLAGVEQF
V gene: TRBV29-1

CDR3 protein: ASSVTGLNTEAF
V gene: TRBV18

CDR3 protein: ASARDQETQY
V gene: TRBV27

CDR3 protein: ASSLPPPRSETQY
V gene: TRBV5-6

CDR3 protein: ASSLGEDRPAYEQY
V gene: TRBV7-2

CDR3 protein: AWRYGGYEQY
V gene: TRBV30

CDR3 protein: ASSLGGRVYGYT
V gene: TRBV5-1

CDR3 protein: ASSPLGAGAYNEQF
V gene: TRBV7-3

CDR3 protein: ASSHAGEDTQY
V gene: TRBV4-2

CDR3 protein: ASNYQGADGYT
V gene: TRBV11-2

CDR3 protein: ATSRGAGGTGEQF
V gene: TRBV15

CDR3 protein: ASSLGTSGIRQF
V gene: TRBV5-1

CDR3 protein: ASSLGQRVSGANVLT
V gene: TRBV28

CDR3 protein: ASSDLPGGTDTQY
V gene: TRBV2

CDR3 protein: ASSSRTGTYEQY
V gene: TRBV5-1

CDR3 protein: ASSIEGPPLSGQF
V gene: TRBV11-1